Detailed here is one T cell receptor beta chain. Per the authors' pipeline: Scientists estimated how many nucleated cells there were by amplifying reference gene primers. The protocol was immunoSEQ multiplex PCR, while the TCRdb copy is restricted to in-frame clones and leaves out a portion. V and J calls and clone size are given by that table; D and trimming were obtained from the DNA. The repertoire has 10,000 to 15,000 clones, 88% of them found once; the top ten carry 25% to 35%. This specimen comes from a study of blood T cell repertoires in COVID-19. For the study at large: Sources were T cells, B-cell-depleted T cells, or PBMCs; the material itself was cDNA or gDNA.

The CDR3 is 14 amino acids. J lost 3 bases, V lost 4 bases, and 5 bases had no gene match. Germline CDR1 and CDR2: SGDLS and YYNGEE. The source of this sequence is a human donor in a cohort sampled during active COVID-19. Sequencing input: peripheral blood. The chain has TRBV9 and TRBJ2-3; 7 nucleotides line up with TRBD1. CDR3 in amino acids: CASSLGQMTDTQYF. The CDR3 DNA reads TGTGCCAGCAGCCTGGGACAGATGACAGATACGCAGTATTTT. The whole variable domain, remainder taken from reference TRBV9 and TRBJ2-3, is DSGVTQTPKHLITATGQRVTLRCSPRSGDLSVYWYQQSLDQGLQFLIQYYNGEERAKGNILERFSAQQFPDLHSELNLSSLELGDSALYFCASSLGQMTDTQYFGPGTRLTVL.